Listed below are T cell receptor beta chains from one sample, sequenced in a study of shared clonotypes between healthy human individuals. The method was immunoSEQ multiplex PCR; TCRdb's version includes in-frame clones alone and lacks a portion of them. The top ten clones hold roughly 0.13% of a sample with around 2.3 million clones, roughly 95% of them seen once. The specimen sequenced was naive CD4+ T cells sorted from blood. These receptors all come from a man aged 18 to 29 in good health. Both conserved end residues are part of each CDR3. The D gene is left open where the match is weak. Size values are once, few and many counts, or a class for expanded clones, and some rows have none.

v_call	j_call	clone_size	d_call	cdr3_length	cdr3_nt	cdr3_aa
TRBV11-2	TRBJ1-6	NA	NA	17	TGTGCCAGCAGCTTGTCAGTCTCCCCTAAAGTCGATTCACCCCTCCACTTT	CASSLSVSPKVDSPLHF
TRBV2	TRBJ2-4	NA	NA	13	TGTGCCAGCAGTGGGACAGCCAAAAACATTCAGTACTTC	CASSGTAKNIQYF
TRBV5-4	TRBJ2-3	NA	NA	16	TGTGCCAGCAGCCCCGCGGGGGCCCTTGGCACAGATACGCAGTATTTT	CASSPAGALGTDTQYF
TRBV7-2	TRBJ2-3	once	TRBD2	16	TGTGCCAGCAGCTTAGGGGTAGCGGGGGGCACAGATACGCAGTATTTT	CASSLGVAGGTDTQYF
TRBV10-3	TRBJ2-3	NA	NA	12	TGTGCCATCGGGGGGTCGGGAGATACGCAGTATTTT	CAIGGSGDTQYF
TRBV9	TRBJ1-3	NA	NA	19	TGTGCCAGCAGCGCCCGAGGGTTGGGCCAAGACCCCTCTGGAAACACCATATATTTT	CASSARGLGQDPSGNTIYF
TRBV5-1	TRBJ1-4	NA	NA	15	TGCGCCAGCAGCTTGGCCGGGGGGGCCCATGAAAAACTGTTTTTT	CASSLAGGAHEKLFF
TRBV9	TRBJ1-4	NA	NA	16	TGTGCCAGCAGCGTAGGGCTCCAAAAATCTGGGGAAAAACTGTTTTTT	CASSVGLQKSGEKLFF
TRBV6-4	TRBJ2-3	once	TRBD2	15	TGTGCCAGCAGCGTAGGACTAGCGGAGGTGGATACGCAGTATTTT	CASSVGLAEVDTQYF
TRBV7-2	TRBJ2-3	NA	TRBD2	15	TGTGCCAGCAGCTTTAGCGGGAGGGCCGGAGATACGCAGTATTTT	CASSFSGRAGDTQYF
TRBV2	TRBJ1-5	NA	NA	12	TGTGCCAGCAGCCGGAACTATCAGCCCCAGCATTTT	CASSRNYQPQHF
TRBV5-6	TRBJ2-3	NA	NA	15	TGTGCCAGCAGCTTTGACAGCCCTAGCACAGATACGCAGTATTTT	CASSFDSPSTDTQYF
TRBV27	TRBJ2-5	NA	TRBD2	14	TGTGCCAGCAGCCCTAGCGGGAGATTTGAGACCCAGTACTTC	CASSPSGRFETQYF
TRBV7-2	TRBJ2-2	NA	NA	15	TGTGCCAGCAGCCCGATGATCCTTAACACCGGGGAGCTGTTTTTT	CASSPMILNTGELFF
TRBV28	TRBJ1-2	NA	NA	13	TGTGCCAGCAGTTTATTCCCAGGGAATGGCTACACCTTC	CASSLFPGNGYTF
TRBV10-1	TRBJ2-2	NA	TRBD2	15	TGCGCCAGCAGCACCGGGACTAGAACCACCGGGGAGCTGTTTTTT	CASSTGTRTTGELFF
TRBV18	TRBJ1-2	NA	NA	14	TGTGCCAGCTCACCACTAGAAGCGGGATATGGCTACACCTTC	CASSPLEAGYGYTF
TRBV28	TRBJ2-3	NA	TRBD2	16	TGTGCCAGCAGTGAGATGGGACTAGCGGGGGCAGATACGCAGTATTTT	CASSEMGLAGADTQYF
TRBV18	TRBJ2-7	NA	NA	13	TGTGCCAGCTCAGAGATTGAGGGCTACGAGCAGTACTTC	CASSEIEGYEQYF
TRBV2	TRBJ2-3	NA	NA	13	TGTGCCAGCATTAAAGCGGAGGCAGATACGCAGTATTTT	CASIKAEADTQYF
TRBV5-1	TRBJ2-5	NA	TRBD2	15	TGCGCCAGCAGCCCGGGGACTAGCGGGGAGGAGACCCAGTACTTC	CASSPGTSGEETQYF
TRBV29-1	TRBJ2-3	NA	TRBD2	17	TGCAGCGCCAGGATGGGGTGGACTAGCGGAATCACAGATACGCAGTATTTT	CSARMGWTSGITDTQYF
TRBV6-1	TRBJ1-4	NA	NA	14	TGTGCCAGCAGTGTTAGCAGCGTCCTTGAAAAACTGTTTTTT	CASSVSSVLEKLFF
TRBV10-3	TRBJ1-5	NA	NA	13	TGTGCCATCAGCTCCGGGGTCAATCAGCCCCAGCATTTT	CAISSGVNQPQHF
TRBV5-1	TRBJ1-6	NA	NA	16	TGCGCCAGCAGCTTGGCAGGAGCAGTATATAATTCACCCCTCCACTTT	CASSLAGAVYNSPLHF
TRBV28	TRBJ2-7	NA	TRBD1	13	TGTGCCAGCAGTGTACGGGACAGCTACGAGCAGTACTTC	CASSVRDSYEQYF
TRBV7-2	TRBJ2-7	NA	NA	14	TGTGCCAGCAGGACAACTAGTCTCGCTTACGAGCAGTACTTC	CASRTTSLAYEQYF
TRBV9	TRBJ2-7	NA	TRBD1	15	TGTGCCAGCAGCATGGGGACAGGGGGACTCTACGAGCAGTACTTC	CASSMGTGGLYEQYF